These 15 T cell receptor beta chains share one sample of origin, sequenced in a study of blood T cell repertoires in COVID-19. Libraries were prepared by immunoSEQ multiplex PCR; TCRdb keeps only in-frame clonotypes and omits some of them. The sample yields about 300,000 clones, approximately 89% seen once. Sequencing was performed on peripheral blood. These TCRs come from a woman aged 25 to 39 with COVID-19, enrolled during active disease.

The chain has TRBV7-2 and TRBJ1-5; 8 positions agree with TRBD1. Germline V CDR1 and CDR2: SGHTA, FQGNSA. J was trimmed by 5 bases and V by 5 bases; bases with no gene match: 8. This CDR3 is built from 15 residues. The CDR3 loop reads CASSQVQGADQPQHF. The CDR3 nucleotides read TGTGCCAGCAGCCAAGTCCAGGGGGCAGATCAGCCCCAGCATTTT.

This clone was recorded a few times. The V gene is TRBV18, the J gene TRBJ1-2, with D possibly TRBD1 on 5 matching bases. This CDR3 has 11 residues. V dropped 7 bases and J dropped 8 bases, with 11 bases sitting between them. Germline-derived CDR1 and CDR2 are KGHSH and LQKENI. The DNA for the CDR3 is TGTGCCAGCTTCTCAGGGCTAGGCTACACCTTC. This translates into CASFSGLGYTF.

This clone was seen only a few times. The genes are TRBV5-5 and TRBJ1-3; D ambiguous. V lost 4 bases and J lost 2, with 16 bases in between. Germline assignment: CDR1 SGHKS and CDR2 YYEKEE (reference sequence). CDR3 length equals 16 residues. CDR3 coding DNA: TGTGCCAGCAGCGGAGGAAGGGAGCGGACTGGAAACACCATATATTTT. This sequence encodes CASSGGRERTGNTIYF.

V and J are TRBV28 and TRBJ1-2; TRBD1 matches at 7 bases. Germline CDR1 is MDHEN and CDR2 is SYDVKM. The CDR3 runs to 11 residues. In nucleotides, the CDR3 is TGTGCAACAGGGGTGGGCTATGGCTACACCTTC. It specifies CATGVGYGYTF.

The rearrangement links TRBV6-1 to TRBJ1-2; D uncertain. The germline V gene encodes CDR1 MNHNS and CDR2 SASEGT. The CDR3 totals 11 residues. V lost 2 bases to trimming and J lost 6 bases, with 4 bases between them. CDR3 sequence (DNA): TGTGCCAGCAGTGAACAGGATGGCTACACCTTC. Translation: CASSEQDGYTF.

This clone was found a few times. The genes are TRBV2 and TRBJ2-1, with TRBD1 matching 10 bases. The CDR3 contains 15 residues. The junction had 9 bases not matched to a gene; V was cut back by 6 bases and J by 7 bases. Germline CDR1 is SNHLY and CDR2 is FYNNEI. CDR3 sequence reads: CASRVGQGDLNEQFF. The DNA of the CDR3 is TGTGCCAGCAGGGTTGGACAGGGGGATTTGAATGAGCAGTTCTTC.

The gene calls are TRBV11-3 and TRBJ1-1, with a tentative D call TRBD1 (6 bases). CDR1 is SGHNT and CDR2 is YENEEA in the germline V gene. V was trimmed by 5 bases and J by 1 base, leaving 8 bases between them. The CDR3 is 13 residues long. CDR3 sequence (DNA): TGTGCCAGCAGCCAGACAGGGAACACTGAAGCTTTCTTT. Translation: CASSQTGNTEAFF.

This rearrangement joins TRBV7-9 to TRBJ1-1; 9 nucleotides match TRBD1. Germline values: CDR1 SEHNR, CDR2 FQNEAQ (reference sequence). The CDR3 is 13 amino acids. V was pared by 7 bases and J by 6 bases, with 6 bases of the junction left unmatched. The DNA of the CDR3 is TGTGCCAGCAACTCGGGACAGGGTTCTGAAGCTTTCTTT. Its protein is CASNSGQGSEAFF.

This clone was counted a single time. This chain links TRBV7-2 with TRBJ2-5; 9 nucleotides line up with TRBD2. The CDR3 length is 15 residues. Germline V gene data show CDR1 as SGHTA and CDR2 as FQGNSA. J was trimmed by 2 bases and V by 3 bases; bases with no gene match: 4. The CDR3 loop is CASSFFTSGQETQYF. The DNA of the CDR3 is TGTGCCAGCAGCTTTTTCACTAGCGGGCAAGAGACCCAGTACTTC.

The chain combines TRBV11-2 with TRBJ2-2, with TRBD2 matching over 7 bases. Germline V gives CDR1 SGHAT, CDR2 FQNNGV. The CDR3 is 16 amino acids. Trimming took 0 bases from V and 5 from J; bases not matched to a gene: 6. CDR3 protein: CASSLDSWGGTGELFF. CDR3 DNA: TGTGCCAGCAGCTTAGACAGTTGGGGGGGAACCGGGGAGCTGTTTTTT.

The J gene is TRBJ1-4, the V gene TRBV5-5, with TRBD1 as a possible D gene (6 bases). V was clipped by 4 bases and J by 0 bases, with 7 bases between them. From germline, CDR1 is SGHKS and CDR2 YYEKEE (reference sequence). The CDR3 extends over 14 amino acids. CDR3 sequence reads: CASSKGATNEKLFF. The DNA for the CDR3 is TGTGCCAGCAGCAAGGGGGCAACTAATGAAAAACTGTTTTTT.

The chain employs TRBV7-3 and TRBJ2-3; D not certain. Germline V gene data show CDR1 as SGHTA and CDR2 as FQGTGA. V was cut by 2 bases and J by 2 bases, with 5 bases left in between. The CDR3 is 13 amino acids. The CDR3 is CASSLATTDTQYF. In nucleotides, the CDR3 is TGTGCCAGCAGCTTAGCTACCACAGATACGCAGTATTTT.

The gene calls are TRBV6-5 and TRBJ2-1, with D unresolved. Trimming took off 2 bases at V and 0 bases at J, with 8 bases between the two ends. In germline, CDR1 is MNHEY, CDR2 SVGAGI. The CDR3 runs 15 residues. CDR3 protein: CASSYTQSSYNEQFF. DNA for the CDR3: TGTGCCAGCAGTTACACACAAAGCTCCTACAATGAGCAGTTCTTC.

The CDR3 DNA reads as TGTGCCAGCAGCGCCCGGGACAGGGGGCGAGCAGATACGCAGTATTTT. It codes for CASSARDRGRADTQYF. This chain joins TRBV11-3 and TRBJ2-3; 12 positions agree with TRBD1. The V gene's germline CDR1 is SGHNT and CDR2 YENEEA. The length of the CDR3 is 16 residues. The junction had 7 bases not matched to a gene; V was cut back by 5 bases and J by 4 bases.

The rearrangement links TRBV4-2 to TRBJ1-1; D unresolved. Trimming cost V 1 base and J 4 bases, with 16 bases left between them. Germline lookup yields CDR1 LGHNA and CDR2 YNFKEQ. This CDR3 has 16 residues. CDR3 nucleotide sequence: TGTGCCAGCAGCCAAGGGAGTGGCAGCGTAGGCACTGAAGCTTTCTTT. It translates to CASSQGSGSVGTEAFF.